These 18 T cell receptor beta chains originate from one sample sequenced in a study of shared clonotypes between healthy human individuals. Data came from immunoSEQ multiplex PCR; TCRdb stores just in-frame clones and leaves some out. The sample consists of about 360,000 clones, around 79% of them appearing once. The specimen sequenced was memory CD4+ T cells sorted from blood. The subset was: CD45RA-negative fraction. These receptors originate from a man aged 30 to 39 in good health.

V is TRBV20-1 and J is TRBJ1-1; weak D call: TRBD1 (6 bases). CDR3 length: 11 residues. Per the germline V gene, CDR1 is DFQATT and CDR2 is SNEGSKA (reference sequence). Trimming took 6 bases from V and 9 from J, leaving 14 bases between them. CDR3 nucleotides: TGCAGTGCAACACAGGGAGGGCAAGCTTTCTTT. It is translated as CSATQGGQAFF.

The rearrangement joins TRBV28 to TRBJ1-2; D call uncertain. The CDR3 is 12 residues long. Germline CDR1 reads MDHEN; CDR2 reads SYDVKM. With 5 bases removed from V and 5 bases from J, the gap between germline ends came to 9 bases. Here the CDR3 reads CASSLAGYGYTF. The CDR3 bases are TGTGCCAGCAGTCTCGCGGGGTATGGCTACACCTTC.

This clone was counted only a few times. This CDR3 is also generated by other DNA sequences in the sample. The CDR3 region is CASSLSSGNTEAFF. CDR3 bases: TGCGCCAGCAGCTTGAGTTCGGGTAACACTGAAGCTTTCTTT. The rearrangement links TRBV5-1 to TRBJ1-1; no reliable D call. The V gene's germline CDR1 is SGHRS and CDR2 YFSETQ. V was cut by 1 base and J by 2 bases, with 9 bases left in between. The CDR3 spans 14 residues.

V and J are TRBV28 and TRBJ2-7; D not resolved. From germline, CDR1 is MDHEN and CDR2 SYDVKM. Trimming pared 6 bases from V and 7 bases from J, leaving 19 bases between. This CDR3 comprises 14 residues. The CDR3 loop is CASRIGSLVGEQYF. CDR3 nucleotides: TGTGCCAGCAGAATAGGGTCCCTAGTAGGGGAGCAGTACTTC.

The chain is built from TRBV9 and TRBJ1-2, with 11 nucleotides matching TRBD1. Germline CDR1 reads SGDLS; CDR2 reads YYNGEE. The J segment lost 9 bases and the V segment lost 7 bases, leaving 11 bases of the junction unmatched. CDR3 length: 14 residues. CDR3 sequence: CASAHQGQGVRYTF. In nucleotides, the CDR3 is TGTGCCAGCGCTCACCAGGGACAGGGGGTACGCTACACCTTC.

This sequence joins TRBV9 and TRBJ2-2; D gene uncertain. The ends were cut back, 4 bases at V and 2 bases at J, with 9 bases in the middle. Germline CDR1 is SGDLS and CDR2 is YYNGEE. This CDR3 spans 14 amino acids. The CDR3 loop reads CASSQDPNTGELFF. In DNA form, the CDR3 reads TGTGCCAGCAGCCAGGACCCTAACACCGGGGAGCTGTTTTTT.

This CDR3 is CASSPGLGMNTEAFF. The CDR3, as DNA: TGTGCCAGTAGTCCCGGTCTGGGAATGAACACTGAAGCTTTCTTT. The gene calls are TRBV19 and TRBJ1-1; D not certain. Germline assignment: CDR1 LNHDA and CDR2 SQIVND (reference sequence). The CDR3 has 15 residues. The V and J ends lost 5 bases and 0 bases respectively, with 13 bases between them.

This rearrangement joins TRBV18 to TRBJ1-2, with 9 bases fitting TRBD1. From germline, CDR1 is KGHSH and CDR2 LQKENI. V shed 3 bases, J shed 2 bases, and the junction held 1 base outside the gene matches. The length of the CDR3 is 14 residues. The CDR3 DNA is TGTGCCAGCTCACCCGGACAGGGGAACTATGGCTACACCTTC. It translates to CASSPGQGNYGYTF.

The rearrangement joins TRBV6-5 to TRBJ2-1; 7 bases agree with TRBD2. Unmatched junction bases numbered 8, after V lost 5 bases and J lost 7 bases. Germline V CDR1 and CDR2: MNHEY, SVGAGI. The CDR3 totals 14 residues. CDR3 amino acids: CASSPHRLANEQFF. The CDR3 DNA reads TGTGCCAGCAGTCCCCACCGACTAGCAAATGAGCAGTTCTTC.

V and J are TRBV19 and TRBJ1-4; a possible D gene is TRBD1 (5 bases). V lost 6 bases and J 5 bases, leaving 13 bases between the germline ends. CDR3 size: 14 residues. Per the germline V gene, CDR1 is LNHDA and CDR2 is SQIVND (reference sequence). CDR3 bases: TGTGCCAGTAGGGGGGACGGATCAAATGAAAAACTGTTTTTT. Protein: CASRGDGSNEKLFF.

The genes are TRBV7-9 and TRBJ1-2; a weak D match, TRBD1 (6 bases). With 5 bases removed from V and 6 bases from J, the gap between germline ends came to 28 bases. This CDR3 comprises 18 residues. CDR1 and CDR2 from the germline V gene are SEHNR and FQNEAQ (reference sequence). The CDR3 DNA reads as TGTGCCAGCAGCCCTTTCGGACGACAGGACAGCTCATCTCATGGCTACACCTTC. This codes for CASSPFGRQDSSSHGYTF. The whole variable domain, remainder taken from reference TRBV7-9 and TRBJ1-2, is DTGVSQNPRHKITKRGQNVTFRCDPISEHNRLYWYRQTLGQGPEFLTYFQNEAQLEKSRLLSDRFSAERPKGSFSTLEIQRTEQGDSAMYLCASSPFGRQDSSSHGYTFGSGTRLTVV.

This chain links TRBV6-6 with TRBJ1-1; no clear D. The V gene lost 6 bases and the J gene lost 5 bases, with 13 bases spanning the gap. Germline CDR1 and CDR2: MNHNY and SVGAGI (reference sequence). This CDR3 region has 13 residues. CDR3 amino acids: CASRTPSNTEAFF. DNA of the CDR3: TGTGCCAGCAGAACCCCGTCTAATACTGAAGCTTTCTTT.

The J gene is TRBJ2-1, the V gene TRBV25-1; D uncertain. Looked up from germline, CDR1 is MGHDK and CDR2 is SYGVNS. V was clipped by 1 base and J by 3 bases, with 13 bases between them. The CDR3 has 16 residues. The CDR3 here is CASSESGRPVYNEQFF. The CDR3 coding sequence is TGTGCCAGCAGTGAATCAGGCAGGCCCGTCTACAATGAGCAGTTCTTC. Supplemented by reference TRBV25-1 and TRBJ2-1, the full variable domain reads EADIYQTPRYLVIGTGKKITLECSQTMGHDKMYWYQQDPGMELHLIHYSYGVNSTEKGDLSSESTVSRIRTEHFPLTLESARPSHTSQYLCASSESGRPVYNEQFFGPGTRLTVL.

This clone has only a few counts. The CDR3 nucleotides read TGTGCCAGCCAGCCGGGACAGAGCTACGAGCAGTACTTC. Protein: CASQPGQSYEQYF. The V call is TRBV19, the J call TRBJ2-7, with 7 bases aligning to TRBD1. The CDR3 loop spans 13 amino acids. V trimming: 9 bases; J trimming: 3 bases; junction bases outside the gene matches: 8. The germline CDR1 and CDR2 sequences are LNHDA and SQIVND (reference sequence).

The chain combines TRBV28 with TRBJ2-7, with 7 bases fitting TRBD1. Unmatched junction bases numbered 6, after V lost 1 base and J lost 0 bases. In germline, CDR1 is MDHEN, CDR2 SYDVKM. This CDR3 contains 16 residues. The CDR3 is CASSLYWAGGSYEQYF. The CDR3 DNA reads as TGTGCCAGCAGTTTATATTGGGCAGGGGGCTCCTACGAGCAGTACTTC.

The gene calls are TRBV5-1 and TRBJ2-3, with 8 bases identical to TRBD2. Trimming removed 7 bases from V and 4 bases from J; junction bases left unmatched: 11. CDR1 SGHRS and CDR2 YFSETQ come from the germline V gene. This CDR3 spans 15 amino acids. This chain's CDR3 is CASGPGGMGPDTQYF. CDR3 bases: TGCGCCAGCGGGCCGGGAGGGATGGGTCCAGATACGCAGTATTTT.

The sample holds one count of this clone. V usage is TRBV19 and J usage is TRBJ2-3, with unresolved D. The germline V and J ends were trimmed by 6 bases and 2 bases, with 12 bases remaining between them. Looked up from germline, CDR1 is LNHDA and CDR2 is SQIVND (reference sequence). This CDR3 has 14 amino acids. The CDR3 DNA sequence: TGTGCCAGTAGCAGCTTGGGTTACACAGATACGCAGTATTTT. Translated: CASSSLGYTDTQYF.

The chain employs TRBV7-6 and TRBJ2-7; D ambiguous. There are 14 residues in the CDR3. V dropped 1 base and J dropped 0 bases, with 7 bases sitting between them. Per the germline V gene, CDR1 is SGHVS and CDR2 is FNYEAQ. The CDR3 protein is CASSLDPSSYEQYF. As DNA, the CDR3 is TGTGCCAGCAGCTTAGACCCTAGCTCCTACGAGCAGTACTTC.